These T cell receptor beta chains were read from a single sample in a study of T-cell reconstitution after alpha-beta-depleted transplantation in children. One entry per CDR3 protein, called by TCRdb with MiXCR from the PCR reads. The sample yields roughly 200,000 distinct CDR3 sequences, 7.5% to 9.5% seen once. This material consisted of PBMCs, mostly from graft donor cells, taken 360 days after TCRalphabeta/CD19-depleted stem cell transplant. These receptor sequences come from a male patient aged 2-15 years who had a stem cell transplant for acute myeloid leukemia, so the T cells may come from the graft donor. The CDR3 runs from the conserved cysteine through the conserved F or W. D genes are given only for firm matches. Rows give clone size only sometimes, using once, few, many, or a class for an expanded clone.

CDR3 protein: CASNNFLDTEAFF
CDR3 DNA: TGTGCCAGCAATAATTTCCTCGACACTGAAGCTTTCTTT
clone size: few
CDR3 length: 13
D gene: NA
J gene: TRBJ1-1
V gene: TRBV12-3/TRBV12-4

CDR3 protein: CASGTGYYEQYF
CDR3 DNA: TGTGCCAGCGGGACAGGCTACTACGAGCAGTACTTC
clone size: few
CDR3 length: 12
D gene: TRBD1
J gene: TRBJ2-7
V gene: TRBV11-2

CDR3 protein: CASSSGVNSYNEQFF
CDR3 DNA: TGTGCCAGCAGCTCTGGGGTTAATTCCTACAATGAGCAGTTCTTC
clone size: once
CDR3 length: 15
D gene: NA
J gene: TRBJ2-1
V gene: TRBV5-4

CDR3 protein: CASRPRGTDGYTF
CDR3 DNA: TGTGCCAGCAGACCCAGGGGCACGGATGGCTACACCTTC
clone size: many
CDR3 length: 13
D gene: NA
J gene: TRBJ1-2
V gene: TRBV12-3/TRBV12-4

CDR3 protein: CASSYSRRSENTIYF
CDR3 DNA: TGTGCCAGCAGTTACTCGAGAAGGTCCGAGAACACCATATATTTT
clone size: many
CDR3 length: 15
D gene: NA
J gene: TRBJ1-3
V gene: TRBV6-5

CDR3 protein: CASSLEWTLGEQFF
CDR3 DNA: TGCGCCAGCAGCTTGGAGTGGACATTAGGGGAGCAGTTCTTC
clone size: many
CDR3 length: 14
D gene: NA
J gene: TRBJ2-1
V gene: TRBV5-1

CDR3 protein: CSVGTGGTETQYF
CDR3 DNA: TGCAGCGTGGGGACAGGGGGCACCGAGACCCAGTACTTC
clone size: NA
CDR3 length: 13
D gene: TRBD1
J gene: TRBJ2-5
V gene: TRBV29-1

CDR3 protein: CASSEDRIGYTF
CDR3 DNA: TGTGCCAGCAGCGAGGACAGGATCGGCTACACCTTC
clone size: few
CDR3 length: 12
D gene: TRBD1
J gene: TRBJ1-2
V gene: TRBV5-4

CDR3 protein: CASSPGRASETFF
CDR3 DNA: TGTGCCAGCTCGCCGGGGAGGGCGAGTGAAACTTTCTTT
clone size: few
CDR3 length: 13
D gene: NA
J gene: TRBJ1-1
V gene: TRBV12-3/TRBV12-4

CDR3 protein: CSARNQTHGWYGYTF
CDR3 DNA: TGCAGTGCTAGAAATCAGACCCACGGATGGTATGGCTACACCTTC
clone size: NA
CDR3 length: 15
D gene: NA
J gene: TRBJ1-2
V gene: TRBV20-1

CDR3 protein: CASSFSGQGAHAEQYF
CDR3 DNA: TGTGCCAGCAGTTTTTCCGGACAGGGGGCGCATGCCGAGCAGTACTTC
clone size: NA
CDR3 length: 16
D gene: TRBD1
J gene: TRBJ2-7
V gene: TRBV12-3/TRBV12-4

CDR3 protein: CATSLKGNGPSYNEQFF
CDR3 DNA: TGTGCCACCAGTCTTAAAGGGAACGGGCCCTCCTACAATGAGCAGTTCTTC
clone size: few
CDR3 length: 17
D gene: NA
J gene: TRBJ2-1
V gene: TRBV15

CDR3 protein: CASSLDGTSRLAGGGSAYNEQFF
CDR3 DNA: TGCGCCAGCAGCTTGGATGGGACAAGCAGACTAGCGGGAGGGGGCTCGGCCTACAATGAGCAGTTCTTC
clone size: NA
CDR3 length: 23
D gene: TRBD2
J gene: TRBJ2-1
V gene: TRBV5-1

CDR3 protein: CASSQDLIVSDTQYF
CDR3 DNA: TGCGCCAGCAGCCAAGATCTGATAGTGTCAGATACGCAGTATTTT
clone size: many
CDR3 length: 15
D gene: NA
J gene: TRBJ2-3
V gene: TRBV4-3

CDR3 protein: CASSLEGTPDNEQFF
CDR3 DNA: TGTGCCAGCAGCTTAGAGGGGACCCCCGACAATGAGCAGTTCTTC
clone size: many
CDR3 length: 15
D gene: NA
J gene: TRBJ2-1
V gene: TRBV7-2

CDR3 protein: CASSLEQGDTQYF
CDR3 DNA: TGCGCCAGCAGCTTGGAACAGGGTGATACGCAGTATTTT
clone size: NA
CDR3 length: 13
D gene: NA
J gene: TRBJ2-3
V gene: TRBV5-1

CDR3 protein: CASILGLGSNEQFF
CDR3 DNA: TGTGCCAGCATCTTAGGATTAGGGTCCAATGAGCAGTTCTTC
clone size: many
CDR3 length: 14
D gene: NA
J gene: TRBJ2-1
V gene: TRBV7-8

CDR3 protein: CASSQDPEWTGELFF
CDR3 DNA: TGTGCCAGCAGCCAAGATCCCGAGTGGACCGGGGAGCTGTTTTTT
clone size: NA
CDR3 length: 15
D gene: NA
J gene: TRBJ2-2
V gene: TRBV3-1

CDR3 protein: CASSNSDWVANTQYF
CDR3 DNA: TGTGCCAGCAGTAACTCGGACTGGGTCGCAAATACGCAGTATTTT
clone size: NA
CDR3 length: 15
D gene: NA
J gene: TRBJ2-3
V gene: TRBV14

CDR3 protein: CSVEPARNEKLFF
CDR3 DNA: TGCAGCGTTGAACCGGCCAGAAATGAAAAACTGTTTTTT
clone size: NA
CDR3 length: 13
D gene: NA
J gene: TRBJ1-4
V gene: TRBV29-1

CDR3 protein: CSNLARGSGTNEQFF
CDR3 DNA: TGCAGTAATCTTGCACGGGGTTCTGGGACGAATGAGCAGTTCTTC
clone size: NA
CDR3 length: 15
D gene: NA
J gene: TRBJ2-1
V gene: TRBV20-1

CDR3 protein: CASRPLRGNQPQHF
CDR3 DNA: TGTGCCAGCAGACCCCTTAGGGGCAATCAGCCCCAGCATTTT
clone size: NA
CDR3 length: 14
D gene: NA
J gene: TRBJ1-5
V gene: TRBV7-9

CDR3 protein: CASSPVSGGPWEQFF
CDR3 DNA: TGTGCCAGCTCACCGGTAAGCGGCGGCCCTTGGGAGCAGTTCTTC
clone size: NA
CDR3 length: 15
D gene: NA
J gene: TRBJ2-1
V gene: TRBV18

CDR3 protein: CASSLDPTGGYGYTF
CDR3 DNA: TGCGCCAGCAGCTTGGATCCGACAGGGGGCTATGGCTACACCTTC
clone size: many
CDR3 length: 15
D gene: TRBD1
J gene: TRBJ1-2
V gene: TRBV5-1

CDR3 protein: CATQGATGELFF
CDR3 DNA: TGTGCCACCCAGGGGGCGACCGGGGAGCTGTTTTTT
clone size: many
CDR3 length: 12
D gene: TRBD1
J gene: TRBJ2-2
V gene: TRBV24-1